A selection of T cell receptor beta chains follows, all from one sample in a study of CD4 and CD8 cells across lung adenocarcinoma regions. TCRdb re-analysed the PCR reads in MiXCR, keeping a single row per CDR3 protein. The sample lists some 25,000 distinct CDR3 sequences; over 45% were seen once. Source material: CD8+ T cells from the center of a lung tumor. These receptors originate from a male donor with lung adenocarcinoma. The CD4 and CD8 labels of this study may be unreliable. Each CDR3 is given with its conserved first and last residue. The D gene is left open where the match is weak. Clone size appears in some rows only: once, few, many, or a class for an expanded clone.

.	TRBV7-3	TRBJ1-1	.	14	CASSWDKGSTEAFF	TGTGCCAGCAGCTGGGACAAGGGGAGCACTGAAGCTTTCTTT
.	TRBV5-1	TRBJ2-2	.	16	CASSLESRGRTGELFF	TGCGCCAGCAGCTTGGAGAGCAGGGGTAGGACCGGGGAGCTGTTTTTT
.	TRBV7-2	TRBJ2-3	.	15	CASSLGSGSTDTQYF	TGTGCCAGCAGCTTAGGGTCGGGATCCACAGATACGCAGTATTTT
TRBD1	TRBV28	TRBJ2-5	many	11	CASSNYRGLYF	TGTGCCAGCAGTAACTACAGGGGGTTGTACTTC
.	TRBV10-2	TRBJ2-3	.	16	CASREHGRAGGETQYF	TGCGCCAGCAGGGAGCACGGACGAGCGGGCGGAGAGACGCAGTATTTT
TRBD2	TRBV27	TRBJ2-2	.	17	CASSPGTSGSRAGTQFF	TGTGCCAGCAGTCCAGGGACTAGCGGGAGTCGGGCCGGGACGCAGTTTTTT
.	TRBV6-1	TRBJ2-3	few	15	CASSIGTAGEDTQYF	TGTGCCAGCAGCATCGGGACAGCGGGAGAAGATACGCAGTATTTT
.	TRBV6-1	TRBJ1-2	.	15	CAGRFWGKGVYGYTF	TGTGCCGGCAGATTTTGGGGCAAGGGCGTATATGGCTACACCTTC
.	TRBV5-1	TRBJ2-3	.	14	CASSGYVRTGEQYF	TGCGCCAGCAGCGGATATGTTCGCACCGGGGAGCAGTATTTT
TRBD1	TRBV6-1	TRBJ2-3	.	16	CASSPRGLPAKNTQYF	TGTGCCAGCAGCCCGAGGGGGCTGCCAGCCAAAAACACGCAGTATTTT
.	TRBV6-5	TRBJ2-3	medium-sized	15	CASSLRNRATDTQYF	TGTGCCAGCAGTTTAAGGAACAGAGCCACAGATACGCAGTATTTT
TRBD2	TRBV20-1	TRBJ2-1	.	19	CSARVAGGETSGRINEQFF	TGCAGTGCTAGAGTTGCCGGGGGGGAGACTAGCGGGAGAATCAATGAGCAGTTCTTC
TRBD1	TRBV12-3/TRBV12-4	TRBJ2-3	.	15	CARGSGQGAKNTQYF	TGTGCCCGCGGCTCGGGACAGGGAGCCAAAAACACGCAGTACTTT
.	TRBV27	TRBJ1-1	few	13	CASSFYRFTEAFF	TGTGCCAGCAGTTTTTATCGGTTTACTGAAGCTTTCTTT
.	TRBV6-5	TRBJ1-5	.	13	CASSYSLNQPQHF	TGTGCCAGCAGTTACTCCCTCAATCAGCCCCAGCATTTT
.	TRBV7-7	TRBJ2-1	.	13	CASSPDLYNEQFF	TGTGCTAGCAGCCCTGATCTCTACAATGAGCAGTTCTTC
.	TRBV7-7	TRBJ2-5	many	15	CASSLIDGSQETQYF	TGTGCTAGCAGCTTAATCGACGGGAGCCAAGAGACCCAGTACTTC
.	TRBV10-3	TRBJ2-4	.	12	CAVRRGKNTQYF	TGTGCCGTCAGGCGAGGCAAAAACACTCAGTATTTC
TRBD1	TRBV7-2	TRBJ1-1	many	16	CASSPSRTGMNTEAFF	TGTGCCAGCAGCCCCTCGAGGACAGGGATGAACACTGAAGCTTTCTTT
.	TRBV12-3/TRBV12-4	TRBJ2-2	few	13	CASTRLVSGELFF	TGTGCCAGCACCAGACTAGTGAGCGGGGAGCTGTTTTTT
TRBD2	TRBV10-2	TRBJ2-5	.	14	CAGSGVWAKKTQYF	TGCGCGGGCAGCGGGGTGTGGGCCAAAAAGACCCAGTACTTC
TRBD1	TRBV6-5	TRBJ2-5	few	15	CASSYPQGQGETQYF	TGTGCCAGCAGTTACCCACAGGGGCAGGGGGAGACCCAGTACTTC
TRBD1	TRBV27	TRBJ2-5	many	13	CASSLDRGQTQYF	TGTGCCAGCAGTTTAGACAGGGGTCAGACCCAGTACTTC
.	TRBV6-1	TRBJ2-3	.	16	CASRWLGGKDGETQYF	TGTGCCAGCAGGTGGCTTGGAGGGAAAGACGGAGAGACGCAGTATTTT
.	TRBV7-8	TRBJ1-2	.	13	CASSLASGDGYTF	TGTGCCAGCAGCTTAGCTTCTGGGGATGGCTACACCTTC
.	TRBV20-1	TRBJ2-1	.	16	CSANPVGGDSYNEQFF	TGCAGTGCTAACCCAGTCGGGGGAGACTCCTACAATGAGCAGTTCTTC
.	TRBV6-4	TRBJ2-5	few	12	CASSEYLETQYF	TGTGCCAGCAGTGAGTATCTGGAGACCCAGTACTTC
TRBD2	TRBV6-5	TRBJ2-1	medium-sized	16	CASSIRTSGRYNEQFF	TGTGCCAGCAGCATTAGGACTAGCGGACGCTACAATGAGCAGTTCTTC
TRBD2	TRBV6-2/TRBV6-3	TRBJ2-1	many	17	CASSYRTGTSGHNEQFF	TGTGCCAGCAGTTACCGCACCGGGACTAGCGGCCACAATGAGCAGTTCTTC
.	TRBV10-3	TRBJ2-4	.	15	CVISVRAVSKNKQYF	TGTGTCATCAGTGTACGGGCTGTGAGCAAAAATAAGCAGTACTTT
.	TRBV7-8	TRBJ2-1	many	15	CASSLAPTVYNEQFF	TGTGCCAGCAGCTTAGCGCCTACCGTCTACAATGAGCAGTTCTTC
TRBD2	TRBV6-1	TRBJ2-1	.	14	CASSELAGFGEQFF	TGTGCCAGCAGTGAACTAGCGGGATTCGGTGAGCAGTTCTTC
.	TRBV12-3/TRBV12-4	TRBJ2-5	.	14	CASSQGRRQETQYF	TGTGCCAGCAGTCAGGGCCGCAGGCAAGAGACCCAGTACTTC
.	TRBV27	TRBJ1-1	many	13	CASSLSWGTEAFF	TGTGCCAGCAGTTTAAGCTGGGGCACTGAAGCTTTCTTT
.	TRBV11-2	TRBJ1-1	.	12	CASSLGDRMAFF	TGTGCCAGCAGCTTAGGAGACAGAATGGCTTTCTTT
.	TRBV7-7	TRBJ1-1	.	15	CASSLEAGWNTEAFF	TGTGCTAGCAGCTTAGAGGCAGGGTGGAACACTGAAGCTTTCTTT
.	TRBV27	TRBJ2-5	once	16	CASALSAGVYPETQYF	TGTGCCAGTGCGTTATCGGCGGGCGTCTACCCAGAGACCCAGTATTTC
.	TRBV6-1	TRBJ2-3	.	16	CASSERGLRDQDTQYF	TGTGCCAGCAGTGAAAGGGGACTGCGGGACCAAGATACGCAGTATTTT
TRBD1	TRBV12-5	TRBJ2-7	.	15	CASGFVRDRSYEQYF	TGTGCTAGTGGTTTCGTCCGGGACAGGTCCTACGAGCAGTACTTC
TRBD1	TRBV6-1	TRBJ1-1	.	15	CASSPRTGLNTEAFF	TGTGCCAGCAGTCCTCGGACAGGGTTAAACACTGAAGCTTTCTTT
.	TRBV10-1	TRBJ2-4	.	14	CASSERPDQNTQYF	TGCGCCAGCAGTGAACGCCCAGACCAAAACACTCAGTACTTC
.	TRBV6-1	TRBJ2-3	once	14	CGSRWQRAKNTQYF	TGTGGCAGCAGGTGGCAGCGAGCCAAAAACACGCAGTATTTC
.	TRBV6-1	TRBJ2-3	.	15	CARGEGEPGPDTQYF	TGTGCCAGGGGTGAAGGGGAGCCAGGCCCAGATACGCAGTATTTT
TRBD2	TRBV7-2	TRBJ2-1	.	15	CASSLESGRDNEQFF	TGTGCCAGCAGCTTGGAAAGCGGGAGGGACAATGAGCAGTTCTTC
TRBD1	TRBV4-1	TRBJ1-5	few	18	CASSQVGTGASGTQPQHF	TGCGCCAGCAGCCAAGTTGGGACAGGGGCTTCTGGAACTCAGCCCCAGCATTTT
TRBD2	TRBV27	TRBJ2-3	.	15	CASSLGLADTDTQYF	TGTGCTAGCAGTTTGGGACTAGCGGACACAGATACGCAGTATTTT
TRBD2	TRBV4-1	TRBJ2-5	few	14	CASSRFSGSGAQYF	TGCGCCAGCAGCCGGTTTAGCGGGAGCGGGGCCCAGTACTTC
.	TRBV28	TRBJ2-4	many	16	CASSLQGKGAKNIQYF	TGTGCCAGCAGTTTACAGGGTAAAGGGGCCAAAAACATTCAGTACTTC
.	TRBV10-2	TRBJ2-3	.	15	CASVSGSGATNMQYF	TGCGCCAGCGTTTCCGGTAGCGGTGCCACAAACATGCAGTATTTT
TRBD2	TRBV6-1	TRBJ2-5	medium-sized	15	CASSPGLGIQETQYF	TGTGCCAGCAGCCCGGGACTAGGGATCCAAGAGACCCAGTACTTC
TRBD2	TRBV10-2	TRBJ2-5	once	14	CAGSGGPGQDTQYF	TGCGCGGGCAGCGGGGGCCCTGGCCAAGATACCCAGTACTTC
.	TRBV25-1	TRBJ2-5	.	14	CASSGGRGTETQYF	TGTGCGAGCAGTGGGGGACGAGGGACAGAGACCCAGTACTTC
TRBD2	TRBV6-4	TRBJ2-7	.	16	CASSRELGLADNEQYF	TGTGCCAGCAGCCGAGAATTGGGACTAGCGGACAATGAGCAGTACTTC